This TCR beta chain was captured in a study of T-cell reconstitution after alpha-beta-depleted transplantation in children. In its sample, this clonotype was seen a few times. Researchers prepared the TCRbeta library using unique molecular identifiers, the study reports. TCRdb analysed the PCR reads with MiXCR anew, one entry per CDR3 protein. The sample contains over 550,000 distinct CDR3 sequences, 10% to 13% of which appear only once. The CDR3 has 16 amino acids. Trimming cost V 5 bases and J 3 bases, with 19 bases left between them. Germline loops: CDR1 SGHTA, CDR2 FQGNSA. The chain uses TRBV7-2 and TRBJ1-1, with D tentatively TRBD1 (5 bases). This TCR was recovered from a human donor who donated a stem cell graft to a child with acute myeloid leukemia. This specimen consisted of PBMCs from the stem cell graft donor, obtained from the stem cell graft. CDR3 bases: TGTGCCAGCAGCCCCCAAAGGTATCGGGGGGACACTGAAGCTTTCTTT. As protein: CASSPQRYRGDTEAFF.